Following are 16 T cell receptor beta chains from one sample sequenced in a study of a mutant IDH1 vaccine in newly diagnosed glioma. Their cognate antigens are unknown. Time point of the sample: week 5, during vaccination. Vaccinated patients received 300 ug of mutant IDH1 20-mer peptide per dose, with topical imiquimod. Data came from immunoSEQ multiplex PCR; TCRdb stores just in-frame clones and leaves some out. The table lists roughly 50,000 clones, more than 70% of them singletons, with roughly 1.8% in the top ten. The material was PBMCs, obtained from a glioma patient whose treatment included an IDH1 peptide vaccine. These receptors all stem from a woman aged 40 to 55 with glioma.

This CDR3 reads CASSKARGGSSYEQYF. The CDR3 DNA is TGTGCCAGCAGCAAAGCACGCGGGGGTTCTTCCTACGAGCAGTACTTC. The chain combines TRBV21-1 with TRBJ2-7; the table's D call of TRBD2 was not tested on the DNA. TRBV21-1 represents a pseudogene. The length of the CDR3 is 16 residues.

Only a few counts were recorded for this clone. This sequence joins TRBV2 and TRBJ1-5; D is unclear. V was trimmed by 4 bases and J by 2 bases, leaving 12 bases between them. In germline, CDR1 is SNHLY, CDR2 FYNNEI. The length of the CDR3 is 15 residues. The CDR3 DNA reads as TGTGCCAGCAGTGGAGACTCCCGGGGCAATCAGCCCCAGCATTTT. Amino acids: CASSGDSRGNQPQHF.

The chain recombines TRBV11-2 with TRBJ2-7; D unresolved. The CDR3 contains 12 residues. V gave up 5 bases and J gave up 3 bases, with 8 bases separating them. The germline V gene encodes CDR1 SGHAT and CDR2 FQNNGV. The CDR3 DNA sequence: TGTGCCAGCAGCCCTCCCGACTACGAGCAGTACTTC. Translating gives CASSPPDYEQYF. Using reference TRBV11-2 and TRBJ2-7 for the parts outside the CDR3, the full variable domain is EAGVAQSPRYKIIEKRQSVAFWCNPISGHATLYWYQQILGQGPKLLIQFQNNGVVDDSQLPKDRFSAERLKGVDSTLKIQPAKLEDSAVYLCASSPPDYEQYFGPGTRLTVT.

This chain joins TRBV30 and TRBJ2-5; TRBD2 matches 9 bases. V lost 4 bases and J lost 4; bases outside the gene matches: 19. CDR3 size: 18 residues. Per germline, CDR1 GTSNPN and CDR2 SVGIG (reference sequence). CDR3 coding DNA: TGTGCCTGGAAGACACAAGTGGGGCTAGCGGGGAGGGGAGAGACCCAGTACTTC. Its translation: CAWKTQVGLAGRGETQYF.

This clone was recorded only once. The J gene is TRBJ2-3, the V gene TRBV7-9; 9 bases match TRBD2. Trimming at V came to 6 bases and at J to 1 base, leaving 2 bases not matched to a gene. This CDR3 spans 14 amino acids. Per the germline V gene, CDR1 is SEHNR and CDR2 is FQNEAQ (reference sequence). The CDR3 coding sequence is TGTGCCAGCAGTTCTAGCGGGGGCACAGATACGCAGTATTTT. It translates to CASSSSGGTDTQYF.

This chain uses TRBV7-2 with TRBJ2-5, with TRBD2 matching 7 bases. There are 16 residues in the CDR3. V dropped 5 bases and J dropped 1; count of bases not matched to a gene: 10. Germline CDR1 is SGHTA and CDR2 is FQGNSA. The CDR3 sequence is CASSLERGRIQETQYF. The CDR3 nucleotides read TGTGCCAGCAGCCTTGAGCGGGGACGAATCCAAGAGACCCAGTACTTC. The variable domain in full, with the rest retrieved from reference TRBV7-2 and TRBJ2-5, is GAGVSQSPSNKVTEKGKDVELRCDPISGHTALYWYRQSLGQGLEFLIYFQGNSAPDKSGLPSDRFSAERTGGSVSTLTIQRTQQEDSAVYLCASSLERGRIQETQYFGPGTRLLVL.

J is TRBJ2-5 and V is TRBV7-2, with no clear D. V was trimmed by 5 bases and J by 1 base, leaving 11 bases between them. Germline loops: CDR1 SGHTA, CDR2 FQGNSA. The CDR3 is made up of 14 amino acids. CDR3 nucleotide sequence: TGTGCCAGCAGCCCTAGTATCGGCCAAGAGACCCAGTACTTC. Protein product: CASSPSIGQETQYF.

The rearrangement joins TRBV13 to TRBJ1-2; tentatively, D is TRBD1 (5 bases). Trimming removed 0 bases at V and 3 bases at J, with 8 bases between. Germline V CDR1 and CDR2: PRHDT, FYEKMQ (reference sequence). The CDR3 totals 14 residues. The DNA for the CDR3 is TGTGCCAGCAGCTTAGGGGACACGGACTATGGCTACACCTTC. It is translated as CASSLGDTDYGYTF.

In this sample, this clone turned up a few times. The chain combines TRBV20-1 with TRBJ1-5; unclear D gene. The V gene's germline CDR1 is DFQATT and CDR2 SNEGSKA (reference sequence). V was cut by 3 bases and J by 11 bases, with 11 bases left in between. This CDR3 has 11 amino acids. Here the CDR3 reads CSASPPQAQHF. CDR3 nucleotides: TGCAGTGCTAGCCCCCCCCAGGCCCAGCATTTT.

In this sample, this clone turned up once. CDR3 in amino acids: CASSSFRRTKASYNEQFF. The DNA of the CDR3 is TGTGCCAGCAGTTCCTTTCGGAGAACTAAAGCGTCCTACAATGAGCAGTTCTTC. This chain joins TRBV27 and TRBJ2-1, with D uncertain. Germline V gene lookup returns CDR1 MNHEY and CDR2 SMNVEV (reference sequence). With 4 bases removed from V and 1 base from J, the gap between germline ends came to 20 bases. This CDR3 region has 18 residues.

The genes are TRBV7-2 and TRBJ2-7; 9 bases map to TRBD1. Germline V gene lookup returns CDR1 SGHTA and CDR2 FQGNSA. This CDR3 has 14 amino acids. The V and J ends lost 4 bases and 5 bases, in that order; junction bases with no gene match: 6. CDR3 in DNA: TGTGCCAGCAGCTCGACAGGGGGAGTTAACGAGCAGTACTTC. This translates into CASSSTGGVNEQYF.

The V call is TRBV4-3, the J call TRBJ1-4; maybe TRBD1 (5 bases). The germline CDR1 and CDR2 sequences are LGHNA and YSLEER. Trimming left V 4 bases short and J 2 bases short, with 14 bases between. This CDR3 is 16 amino acids long. The DNA of the CDR3 is TGCGCCAGCAGCCCGAGTACCGGGGGGACTAATGAAAAACTGTTTTTT. Translated, it gives CASSPSTGGTNEKLFF.

The rearrangement joins TRBV6-1 to TRBJ2-3; no definite D call. Germline V gene lookup returns CDR1 MNHNS and CDR2 SASEGT. The CDR3 runs to 12 residues. The ends were cut back, 4 bases at V and 6 bases at J, with 8 bases in the middle. DNA for the CDR3: TGTGCCAGCAGTGGCCCGGAGGATACGCAGTATTTT. Translating gives CASSGPEDTQYF.

The chain links TRBV7-8 to TRBJ2-7; D perhaps matches TRBD1 (5 bases). This CDR3 comprises 15 residues. Germline-derived CDR1 and CDR2 are SGHVS and FQNEAQ. With 1 base removed from V and 0 bases from J, the gap between germline ends came to 10 bases. Here the CDR3 DNA reads TGTGCCAGCAGCTTAGGGATGGGGCCCTCCTACGAGCAGTACTTC. It yields the protein CASSLGMGPSYEQYF.

V and J are TRBV5-1 and TRBJ2-4; D may be TRBD1 (5 bases). The CDR3 is made up of 14 amino acids. Trimming removed 0 bases at V and 2 bases at J, with 6 bases between. Per the germline V gene, CDR1 is SGHRS and CDR2 is YFSETQ. The CDR3 sequence is CASSLEGTKNIQYF. As DNA, the CDR3 is TGCGCCAGCAGCTTGGAGGGGACCAAAAACATTCAGTACTTC.

The gene calls are TRBV6-5 and TRBJ1-4, with a weak D call TRBD1 (5 bases). Germline V gene lookup returns CDR1 MNHEY and CDR2 SVGAGI. Trimming took off 6 bases at V and 0 bases at J, with 11 bases between the two ends. CDR3 size: 15 residues. The CDR3 here is CASRTGGATNEKLFF. The CDR3 nucleotides read TGTGCCAGCAGGACGGGAGGGGCAACTAATGAAAAACTGTTTTTT.